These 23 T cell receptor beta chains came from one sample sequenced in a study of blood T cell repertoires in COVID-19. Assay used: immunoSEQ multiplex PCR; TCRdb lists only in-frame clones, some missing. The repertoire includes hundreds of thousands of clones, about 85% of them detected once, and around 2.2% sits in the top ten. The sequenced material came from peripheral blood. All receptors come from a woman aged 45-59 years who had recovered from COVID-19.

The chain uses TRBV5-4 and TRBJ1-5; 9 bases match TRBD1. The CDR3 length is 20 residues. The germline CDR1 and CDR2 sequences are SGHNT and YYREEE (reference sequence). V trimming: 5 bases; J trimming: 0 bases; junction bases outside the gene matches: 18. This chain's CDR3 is CASSFLSGTGWTDSNQPQHF. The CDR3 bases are TGTGCCAGCAGTTTCCTTTCCGGGACAGGGTGGACAGATAGCAATCAGCCCCAGCATTTT.

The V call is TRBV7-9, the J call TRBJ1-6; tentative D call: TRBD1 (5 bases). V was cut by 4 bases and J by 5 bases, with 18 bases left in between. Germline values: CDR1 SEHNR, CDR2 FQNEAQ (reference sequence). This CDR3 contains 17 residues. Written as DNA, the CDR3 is TGTGCCAGCAGCTCCACCTATGGGAGGGGCGATAATTCACCCCTCCACTTT. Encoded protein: CASSSTYGRGDNSPLHF.

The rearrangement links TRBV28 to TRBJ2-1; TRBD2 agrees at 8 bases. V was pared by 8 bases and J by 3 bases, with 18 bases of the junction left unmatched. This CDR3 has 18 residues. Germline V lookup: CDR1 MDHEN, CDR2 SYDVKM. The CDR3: CASRRTLGREAYYNEQFF. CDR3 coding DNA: TGTGCCAGCCGCAGAACCCTGGGGCGGGAGGCCTACTACAATGAGCAGTTCTTC.

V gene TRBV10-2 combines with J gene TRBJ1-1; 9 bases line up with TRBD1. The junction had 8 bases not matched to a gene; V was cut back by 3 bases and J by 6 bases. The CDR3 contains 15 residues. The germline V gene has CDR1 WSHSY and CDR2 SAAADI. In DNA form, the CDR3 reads TGCGCCAGCAGTGATCCCGGACAGGGGAAAGCTGAAGCTTTCTTT. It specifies CASSDPGQGKAEAFF.

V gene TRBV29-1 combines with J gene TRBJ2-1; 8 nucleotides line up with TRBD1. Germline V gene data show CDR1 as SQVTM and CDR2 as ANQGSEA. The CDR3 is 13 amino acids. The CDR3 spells CHAVRGQNNEQFF. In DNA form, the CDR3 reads TGCCACGCGGTCAGGGGGCAGAACAATGAGCAGTTCTTC.

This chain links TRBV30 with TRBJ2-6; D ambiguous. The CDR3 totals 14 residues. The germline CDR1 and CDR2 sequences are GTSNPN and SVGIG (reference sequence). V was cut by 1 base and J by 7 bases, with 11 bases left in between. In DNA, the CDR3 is TGTGCCTGGAGTGGTAACTCAAGAGCCAACGTCCTGACTTTC. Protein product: CAWSGNSRANVLTF.

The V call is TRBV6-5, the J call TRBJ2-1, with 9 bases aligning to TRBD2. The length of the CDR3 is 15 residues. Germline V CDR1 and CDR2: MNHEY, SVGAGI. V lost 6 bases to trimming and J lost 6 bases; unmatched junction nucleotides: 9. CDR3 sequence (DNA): TGTGCCAGCAGCTTACTAGCGGGTGACCCCAATGAGCAGTTCTTC. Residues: CASSLLAGDPNEQFF.

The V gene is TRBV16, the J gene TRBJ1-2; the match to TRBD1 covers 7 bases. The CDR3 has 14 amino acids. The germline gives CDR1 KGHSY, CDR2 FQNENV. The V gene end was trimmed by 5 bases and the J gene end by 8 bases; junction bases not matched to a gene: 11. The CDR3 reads CASSKDRTGPGYTF. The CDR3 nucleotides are TGTGCCAGCAGCAAGGACCGGACAGGCCCCGGCTACACCTTC.

CDR3 residues: CASSTGQPTEAFF. For the CDR3, the DNA is TGTGCCAGCTCAACGGGACAACCCACTGAAGCTTTCTTT. The chain couples TRBV18 to TRBJ1-1; tentative D call: TRBD1 (6 bases). Deletions cut 5 bases from V and 4 bases from J, with 11 bases between. CDR3 size: 13 residues. The germline V gene has CDR1 KGHSH and CDR2 LQKENI.

Here the CDR3 reads CASKVSGRNTEAFF. The DNA of the CDR3 is TGTGCCAGCAAAGTTTCGGGGAGGAACACTGAAGCTTTCTTT. The V call is TRBV6-5, the J call TRBJ1-1; D unresolved. Between the trimmed V and J ends, which lost 7 bases and 1 base, there was a span of 13 bases. In germline, CDR1 is MNHEY, CDR2 SVGAGI. The CDR3 is made up of 14 amino acids.

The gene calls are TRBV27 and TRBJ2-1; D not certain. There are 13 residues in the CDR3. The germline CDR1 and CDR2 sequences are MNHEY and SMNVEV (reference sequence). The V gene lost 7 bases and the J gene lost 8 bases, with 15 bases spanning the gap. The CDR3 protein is CASTPLLGDEQFF. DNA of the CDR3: TGTGCCAGCACCCCCCTCCTCGGAGATGAGCAGTTCTTC.

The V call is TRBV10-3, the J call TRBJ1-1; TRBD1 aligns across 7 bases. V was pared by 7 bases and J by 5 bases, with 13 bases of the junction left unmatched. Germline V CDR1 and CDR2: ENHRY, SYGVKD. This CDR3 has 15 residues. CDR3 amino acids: CAITGQVGGSTEAFF. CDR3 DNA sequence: TGTGCCATCACTGGACAGGTCGGGGGTTCTACTGAAGCTTTCTTT.

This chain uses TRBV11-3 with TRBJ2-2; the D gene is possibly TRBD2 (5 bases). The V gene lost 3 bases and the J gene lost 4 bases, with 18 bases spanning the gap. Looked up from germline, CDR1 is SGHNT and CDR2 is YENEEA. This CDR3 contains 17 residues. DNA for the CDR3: TGTGCCAGCAGCTTCACCCTACGGATCGGAGGCACCGGGGAGCTGTTTTTT. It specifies CASSFTLRIGGTGELFF.

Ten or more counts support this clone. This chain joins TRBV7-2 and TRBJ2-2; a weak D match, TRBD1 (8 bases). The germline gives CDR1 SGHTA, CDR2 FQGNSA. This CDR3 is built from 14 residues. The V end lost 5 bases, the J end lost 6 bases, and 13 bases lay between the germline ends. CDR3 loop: CASSQQGGAGELFF. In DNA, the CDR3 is TGTGCCAGCAGCCAACAGGGGGGGGCCGGGGAGCTGTTTTTT.

The chain's CDR3 is CASTYEAPTGELFF. The CDR3 region has the DNA TGTGCCAGCACCTACGAGGCTCCTACCGGGGAGCTGTTTTTT. This chain links TRBV2 with TRBJ2-2; no clear D gene. V was trimmed by 7 bases and J by 5 bases, leaving 14 bases between them. The germline CDR1 and CDR2 sequences are SNHLY and FYNNEI. The CDR3 length is 14 residues.

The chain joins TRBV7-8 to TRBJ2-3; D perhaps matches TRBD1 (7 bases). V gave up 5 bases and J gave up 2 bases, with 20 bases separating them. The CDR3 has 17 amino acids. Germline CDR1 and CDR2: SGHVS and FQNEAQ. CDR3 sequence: CASSRRGRGINTDTQYF. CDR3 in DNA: TGTGCCAGCAGCCGAAGGGGGCGGGGCATTAACACAGATACGCAGTATTTT.

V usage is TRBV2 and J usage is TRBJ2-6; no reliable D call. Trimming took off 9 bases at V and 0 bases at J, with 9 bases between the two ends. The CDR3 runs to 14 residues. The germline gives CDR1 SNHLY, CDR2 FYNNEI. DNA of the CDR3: TGTGCCAGGTCCGGAGTCTCTGGGGCCAACGTCCTGACTTTC. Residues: CARSGVSGANVLTF.

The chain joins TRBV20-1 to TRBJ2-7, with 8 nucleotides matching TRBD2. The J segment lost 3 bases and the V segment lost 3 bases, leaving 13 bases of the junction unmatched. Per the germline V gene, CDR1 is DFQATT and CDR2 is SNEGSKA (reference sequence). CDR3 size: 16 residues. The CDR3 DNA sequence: TGCAGTGCTAGTCCAGCGGGGGAACAGAGGGGCTACGAGCAGTACTTC. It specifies CSASPAGEQRGYEQYF.

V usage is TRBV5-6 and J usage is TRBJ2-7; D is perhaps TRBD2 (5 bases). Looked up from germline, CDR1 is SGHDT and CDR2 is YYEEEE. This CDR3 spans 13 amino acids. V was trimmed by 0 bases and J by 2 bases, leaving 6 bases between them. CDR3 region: CASSLGRAYEQYF. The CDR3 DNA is TGTGCCAGCAGCTTGGGGCGGGCCTACGAGCAGTACTTC.

CDR3 in DNA: TGTGCCAGCAGCCCACGGTGGACCGGGGAGCTGTTTTTT. Protein product: CASSPRWTGELFF. This chain uses TRBV9 with TRBJ2-2; D gene ambiguous. Germline V gene data show CDR1 as SGDLS and CDR2 as YYNGEE. The V end was cut by 4 bases, the J end by 5 bases, with 9 bases between. This CDR3 has 13 residues. Full variable domain (outside the CDR3, taken from reference TRBV9 and TRBJ2-2): DSGVTQTPKHLITATGQRVTLRCSPRSGDLSVYWYQQSLDQGLQFLIQYYNGEERAKGNILERFSAQQFPDLHSELNLSSLELGDSALYFCASSPRWTGELFFGEGSRLTVL.

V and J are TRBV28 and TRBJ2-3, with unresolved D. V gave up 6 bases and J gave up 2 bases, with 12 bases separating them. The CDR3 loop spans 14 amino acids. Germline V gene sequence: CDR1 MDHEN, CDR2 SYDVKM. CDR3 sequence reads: CASRHDTYTDTQYF. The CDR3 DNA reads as TGTGCCAGCAGACACGACACCTACACAGATACGCAGTATTTT.

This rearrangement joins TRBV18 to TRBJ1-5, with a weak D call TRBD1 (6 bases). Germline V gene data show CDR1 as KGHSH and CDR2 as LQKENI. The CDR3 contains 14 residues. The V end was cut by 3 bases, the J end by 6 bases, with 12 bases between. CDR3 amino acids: CASSPQGQVQPQHF. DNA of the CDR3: TGTGCCAGCTCACCCCAGGGGCAGGTTCAGCCCCAGCATTTT. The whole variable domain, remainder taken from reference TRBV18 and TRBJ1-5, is NAGVMQNPRHLVRRRGQEARLRCSPMKGHSHVYWYRQLPEEGLKFMVYLQKENIIDESGMPKERFSAEFPKEGPSILRIQQVVRGDSAAYFCASSPQGQVQPQHFGDGTRLSIL.

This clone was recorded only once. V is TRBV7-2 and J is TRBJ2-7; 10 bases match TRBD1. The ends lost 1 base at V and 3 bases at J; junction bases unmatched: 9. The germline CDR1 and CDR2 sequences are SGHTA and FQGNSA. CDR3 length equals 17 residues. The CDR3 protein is CASSLVGGGTGDYEQYF. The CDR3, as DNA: TGTGCCAGCAGCTTAGTAGGTGGGGGGACAGGGGACTACGAGCAGTACTTC.